The 30 T cell receptor beta chains presented below share a single source sample, sequenced in a study of cytomegalovirus exposure and HLA in healthy donors. PCR primers comprised 60 Vbeta and 13 Jbeta primers. Some clones are missing from TCRdb's copy, which holds only in-frame ones; the method was immunoSEQ multiplex PCR. The profile shows roughly 45,000 clones, roughly 64% of them singletons. The sequenced sample consisted of PBMCs. These receptors all stem from a man in his sixties in good health and CMV-seropositive.

V is TRBV4-2 and J is TRBJ2-3; D call uncertain. V was pared by 2 bases and J by 0 bases, with 12 bases between. The CDR3 has 16 residues. The germline V gene encodes CDR1 LGHNA and CDR2 YNFKEQ. The CDR3 DNA follows: TGTGCCAGCAGCCAAAAACCCACGGTTAGCACAGATACGCAGTATTTT. Its translation is CASSQKPTVSTDTQYF.

The chain is built from TRBV6-5 and TRBJ2-1; 7 nucleotides align to TRBD2. CDR1 and CDR2 (germline): MNHEY, SVGAGI. The length of the CDR3 is 13 residues. Losses at the gene ends were 4 bases for V and 7 bases for J; bases not matched to a gene: 4. The CDR3, as DNA: TGTGCCAGCAGTTTAATTAGCGGGAATGAGCAGTTCTTC. Protein: CASSLISGNEQFF.

The rearrangement links TRBV19 to TRBJ1-1; 7 positions match TRBD1. J was trimmed by 7 bases and V by 5 bases; bases with no gene match: 7. This CDR3 comprises 13 residues. Germline V gene sequence: CDR1 LNHDA, CDR2 SQIVND (reference sequence). CDR3 in DNA: TGTGCCAGTAGTGATAATTGGGACAGTGAAGCTTTCTTT. This gives the protein CASSDNWDSEAFF.

This chain joins TRBV6-1 and TRBJ1-2, with TRBD1 identical over 8 bases. The J segment lost 4 bases and the V segment lost 7 bases, leaving 5 bases of the junction unmatched. The germline gives CDR1 MNHNS, CDR2 SASEGT. This CDR3 has 13 residues. CDR3 amino acids: CASTGGAGYGYTF. In DNA, the CDR3 is TGTGCCAGCACAGGGGGCGCGGGCTATGGCTACACCTTC.

This clone has just a few counts. The chain joins TRBV5-1 to TRBJ2-2; 8 bases agree with TRBD2. Trimming took 0 bases from V and 5 from J; bases not matched to a gene: 6. The CDR3 is 16 residues long. Germline V gene lookup returns CDR1 SGHRS and CDR2 YFSETQ. CDR3 residues: CASSLAGLATTGELFF. DNA of the CDR3: TGCGCCAGCAGCTTGGCTGGACTAGCAACGACCGGGGAGCTGTTTTTT. The variable domain in full, completed from reference TRBV5-1 and TRBJ2-2, reads KAGVTQTPRYLIKTRGQQVTLSCSPISGHRSVSWYQQTPGQGLQFLFEYFSETQRNKGNFPGRFSGRQFSNSRSEMNVSTLELGDSALYLCASSLAGLATTGELFFGEGSRLTVL.

This clone occurred a few times. The J gene is TRBJ2-5, the V gene TRBV7-2; D is unresolved. The V gene lost 1 base and the J gene lost 4 bases, with 10 bases spanning the gap. This CDR3 is built from 14 residues. Germline CDR1 is SGHTA and CDR2 is FQGNSA. The CDR3: CASSLVQVTETQYF. The CDR3 region has the DNA TGTGCCAGCAGCTTAGTGCAGGTGACAGAGACCCAGTACTTC.

The chain is built from TRBV5-5 and TRBJ2-1; D is perhaps TRBD2 (6 bases). Trimming pared 4 bases from V and 8 bases from J, leaving 13 bases between. There are 13 residues in the CDR3. Germline CDR1 reads SGHKS; CDR2 reads YYEKEE (reference sequence). The CDR3 reads CASSHPWEDEQFF. For the CDR3, the DNA is TGTGCCAGCAGCCACCCCTGGGAGGATGAGCAGTTCTTC.

This clone was counted only a few times. The CDR3 coding sequence is TGCGCCAGCAGCCAAGATAGGGGAGGGGGAAACATTCAGTACTTC. It encodes CASSQDRGGGNIQYF. The chain recombines TRBV4-3 with TRBJ2-4; TRBD2 is a possible D gene (7 bases). CDR1 is LGHNA, CDR2 YSLEER, per germline. With 0 bases removed from V and 6 bases from J, the gap between germline ends came to 12 bases. There are 15 residues in the CDR3.

The gene calls are TRBV7-9 and TRBJ1-1; TRBD1 might be the D (6 bases). Trimming shortened V by 3 bases and J by 7 bases, and 18 bases separated the two germline ends. Germline V gene lookup returns CDR1 SEHNR and CDR2 FQNEAQ (reference sequence). The CDR3 runs to 15 residues. The CDR3 spells CASSLIGEGGDEAFF. Written as DNA, the CDR3 is TGTGCCAGCAGCTTGATTGGGGAGGGGGGCGATGAAGCTTTCTTT.

Here the CDR3 reads CASSLSMMMNTGELFF. The CDR3 nucleotides read TGTGCCAGCAGCTTATCTATGATGATGAACACCGGGGAGCTGTTTTTT. This chain uses TRBV7-6 with TRBJ2-2; D remains ambiguous. The CDR3 extends over 16 amino acids. V was cut by 2 bases and J by 1 base, with 11 bases left in between. CDR1 and CDR2 (germline): SGHVS, FNYEAQ.

This clone was picked up a small number of times. This chain links TRBV27 with TRBJ2-1; 10 bases align to TRBD2. With V trimmed by 7 bases and J by 4 bases, 7 bases remained unmatched. The CDR3 is 15 residues long. CDR1 and CDR2 from the germline V gene are MNHEY and SMNVEV (reference sequence). The CDR3 nucleotides read TGTGCCAGCACAACTGCTAGCGGGGGTTACAATGAGCAGTTCTTC. Its translation: CASTTASGGYNEQFF.

This sequence joins TRBV13 and TRBJ2-1, with TRBD2 matching 14 bases. Unmatched junction bases numbered 2, after V lost 5 bases and J lost 8 bases. Looked up from germline, CDR1 is PRHDT and CDR2 is FYEKMQ (reference sequence). This CDR3 spans 14 amino acids. The CDR3 coding sequence is TGTGCCAGCAGCACGGGACTAGCGGGAGATGAGCAGTTCTTC. Its translation: CASSTGLAGDEQFF.

In this sample, this clone turned up many times. The rearrangement uses TRBV7-9 and TRBJ1-4; D perhaps matches TRBD1 (5 bases). CDR1 is SEHNR and CDR2 is FQNEAQ in the germline V gene (reference sequence). CDR3 length: 15 amino acids. V was shortened by 5 bases and J by 11 bases, with 21 bases between the two germline ends. CDR3 nucleotide sequence: TGTGCCAGCAGCCAGGGAGCGGGGTCTGCCGAGAAACTGTTTTTT. This codes for CASSQGAGSAEKLFF.

The J gene is TRBJ2-7, the V gene TRBV6-1; D perhaps matches TRBD1 (6 bases). This CDR3 region has 15 residues. Between the trimmed V and J ends, which lost 10 bases and 2 bases, there was a span of 21 bases. In germline, CDR1 is MNHNS, CDR2 SASEGT. The CDR3 reads CATGATDFVPYEQYF. The CDR3 region has the DNA TGTGCCACAGGGGCGACCGATTTTGTCCCCTACGAGCAGTACTTC.

This clone was counted a single time. The V and J genes are TRBV4-3 and TRBJ2-5; perhaps TRBD2 as D (6 bases). V lost 5 bases and J lost 1, with 17 bases in between. The CDR3 totals 16 residues. CDR1 and CDR2 from the germline V gene are LGHNA and YSLEER. In DNA form, the CDR3 reads TGCGCCAGCAGCAAACATCCTAGCGCCAGCCAAGAGACCCAGTACTTC. It translates to CASSKHPSASQETQYF.

The chain couples TRBV6-1 to TRBJ2-2; 7 bases are a match to TRBD1. Trimming at V came to 7 bases and at J to 6 bases, leaving 8 bases not matched to a gene. The CDR3 has 14 residues. From germline, CDR1 is MNHNS and CDR2 SASEGT. The CDR3 coding sequence is TGTGCCAGCAAACAGGGGCCCGATTCCGGGGAGCTGTTTTTT. Amino acids: CASKQGPDSGELFF.

This rearrangement joins TRBV11-3 to TRBJ2-1; TRBD2 matches at 8 bases. CDR3 size: 15 residues. CDR1 and CDR2 (germline): SGHNT, YENEEA. Trimming removed 3 bases from V and 7 bases from J; junction bases left unmatched: 8. CDR3 residues: CASSLRAGEGNEQFF. In DNA, the CDR3 is TGTGCCAGCAGCTTGAGAGCGGGAGAAGGGAATGAGCAGTTCTTC.

This clone was observed a few times. The rearrangement uses TRBV7-6 and TRBJ2-6; 8 bases agree with TRBD1. This CDR3 has 18 residues. Germline trimming cut 5 bases from V and 2 bases from J; bases unmatched to any gene: 11. Germline V gene sequence: CDR1 SGHVS, CDR2 FNYEAQ. The CDR3 DNA reads TGTGCCAGCAGCCCCCTCCGACAGGGGTATGCTGGGGCCAACGTCCTGACTTTC. Protein sequence: CASSPLRQGYAGANVLTF.

This clone has only one observation. Other DNA sequences in this sample translate to the same CDR3. The chain carries TRBV4-3 and TRBJ2-5; 8 positions match TRBD2. V gave up 4 bases and J gave up 4 bases; unmatched junction bases: 8. The CDR3 is made up of 15 amino acids. CDR1 and CDR2 (germline): LGHNA, YSLEER. As DNA, the CDR3 is TGCGCCAGCAGCCTATCGGGGGGGATGGGAGAGACCCAGTACTTC. It translates to CASSLSGGMGETQYF.

This clone was observed a handful of times. V usage is TRBV5-1 and J usage is TRBJ2-1; 10 bases agree with TRBD1. From germline, CDR1 is SGHRS and CDR2 YFSETQ. This CDR3 is built from 20 residues. After removal of 5 bases from V and 0 bases from J, the junction contained 17 bases not matched to a gene. The CDR3 DNA follows: TGCGCCAGCAGAGGAAAGACAGGGGGCGGACATAGTAGCTCCTACAATGAGCAGTTCTTC. Amino acids: CASRGKTGGGHSSSYNEQFF.

A note on this clone: Sequence at one end of the junction differs from germline and may be a read error. The V gene is TRBV6-5, the J gene TRBJ2-5; the match to TRBD1 covers 8 bases. Germline V lookup: CDR1 MNHEY, CDR2 SVGAGI. The CDR3 is made up of 15 amino acids. The CDR3 DNA sequence: TGTGCCAGCAGTTATTTCGACAGGGGACGAGAGACCCAGCACTTC. Amino acid sequence: CASSYFDRGRETQHF.

The rearrangement uses TRBV2 and TRBJ2-7; D might be TRBD2 (6 bases). This CDR3 is 15 amino acids long. Looked up from germline, CDR1 is SNHLY and CDR2 is FYNNEI. V was cut by 2 bases and J by 6 bases, with 17 bases left in between. The CDR3 DNA reads TGTGCCAGCAGTGAAATGGTAGCGGAACCACGCGAGCAGTACTTC. Translated, it gives CASSEMVAEPREQYF.

A remark on this clone: The junction departs from germline at one end; a sequencing error may be responsible. This sample also contains other DNA sequences that code for the same CDR3. The chain links TRBV6-1 to TRBJ1-1; D might be TRBD1 (6 bases). The V gene's germline CDR1 is MNHNS and CDR2 SASEGT. The CDR3 runs 14 residues. The CDR3 bases are TGTGCCAGCAGTCTACAGGGTAAGAACACTGAAGCCTTCTTT. As protein: CASSLQGKNTEAFF.

The gene calls are TRBV5-4 and TRBJ2-3; 13 bases line up with TRBD2. The CDR3 has 17 residues. The V gene's germline CDR1 is SGHNT and CDR2 YYREEE (reference sequence). The trim removed 4 bases at V and 10 bases at J, leaving 15 bases unmatched. CDR3 sequence (DNA): TGTGCCAGCAGCCCTGGACTAGCGGGAGCCACCTCCCCAGCGCAGTATTTT. Its protein is CASSPGLAGATSPAQYF.

This clone occurred a few times. V usage is TRBV5-4 and J usage is TRBJ2-1; TRBD2 agrees at 8 bases. J lost 1 base, V lost 5 bases, and 11 bases had no gene match. CDR1 and CDR2 from the germline V gene are SGHNT and YYREEE (reference sequence). The CDR3 has 17 amino acids. The CDR3 sequence: CASRDKAGEGSYNEQFF. CDR3 bases: TGTGCCAGCAGAGATAAAGCGGGAGAGGGGTCCTACAATGAGCAGTTCTTC.

The rearrangement links TRBV5-6 to TRBJ2-7; D possibly corresponds to TRBD1 (5 bases). Germline V gene data show CDR1 as SGHDT and CDR2 as YYEEEE. V lost 0 bases to trimming and J lost 3 bases, with 10 bases between them. The CDR3 runs to 14 residues. CDR3 in amino acids: CASSLEGRSYEQYF. The CDR3 bases are TGTGCCAGCAGCTTGGAGGGGCGGAGCTACGAGCAGTACTTC. Variable domain in full (rest from reference TRBV5-6 and TRBJ2-7): DAGVTQSPTHLIKTRGQQVTLRCSPKSGHDTVSWYQQALGQGPQFIFQYYEEEERQRGNFPDRFSGHQFPNYSSELNVNALLLGDSALYLCASSLEGRSYEQYFGPGTRLTVT.

This chain joins TRBV29-1 and TRBJ2-1; TRBD2 is a possible D gene (5 bases). Trimming cost V 6 bases and J 0 bases, with 15 bases left between them. The V gene's germline CDR1 is SQVTM and CDR2 ANQGSEA. The CDR3 contains 15 residues. As DNA, the CDR3 is TGCAGCGTCGACCTCCTAGCCCTCTCCTACAATGAGCAGTTCTTC. Protein sequence: CSVDLLALSYNEQFF.

Only a few counts were recorded for this clone. The chain uses TRBV6-1 and TRBJ2-2; 8 bases fit TRBD2. The V and J ends lost 5 bases and 7 bases, in that order; junction bases with no gene match: 9. The CDR3 runs 15 residues. Germline V lookup: CDR1 MNHNS, CDR2 SASEGT. The CDR3 loop reads CASSISGDSSGELFF. The CDR3 DNA sequence: TGTGCCAGCAGTATTAGCGGGGACTCAAGCGGGGAGCTGTTTTTT.

V and J are TRBV5-1 and TRBJ1-1; D is unresolved. This CDR3 spans 14 amino acids. Germline V gene lookup returns CDR1 SGHRS and CDR2 YFSETQ. The ends were cut back, 0 bases at V and 1 base at J, with 7 bases in the middle. The CDR3, as DNA: TGCGCCAGCAGCTTGGCCCCGAGGAACACTGAAGCTTTCTTT. This gives the protein CASSLAPRNTEAFF.

This chain links TRBV27 with TRBJ2-5, with D maybe TRBD2 (5 bases). The V gene lost 3 bases and the J gene lost 4 bases, with 18 bases spanning the gap. The CDR3 length is 16 residues. CDR1 and CDR2 from the germline V gene are MNHEY and SMNVEV (reference sequence). The CDR3 DNA follows: TGTGCCAGCAGTTTCGACCCGGGGAGTGGTCCAGAGACCCAGTACTTC. It is translated as CASSFDPGSGPETQYF.